The 25 T cell receptor beta chains below come from one sample, sequenced in a study of blood T cell repertoires in COVID-19. The repertoire was sequenced with immunoSEQ multiplex PCR; TCRdb's copy has only in-frame clones and lacks some. This sample has more than 250,000 clones; about 91% occur once, and the top ten carry 1.5% to 2%. The sample was peripheral blood. These receptor sequences come from a woman in her twenties or thirties with COVID-19, enrolled during active disease.

The CDR3 spells CASSLSRQGYYSNQPQHF. The CDR3, as DNA: TGTGCCAGCAGTTTATCCCGACAGGGTTATTATAGCAATCAGCCCCAGCATTTT. The rearrangement joins TRBV28 to TRBJ1-5; TRBD1 matches 7 bases. Per germline, CDR1 MDHEN and CDR2 SYDVKM. The CDR3 contains 18 residues. V shed 1 base, J shed 0 bases, and the junction held 9 bases outside the gene matches.

A few counts support this clone. The CDR3 DNA reads TGTGCCAGCAGCATCGACAGCTCCTACAATGAGCAGTTCTTC. It codes for CASSIDSSYNEQFF. The chain has TRBV2 and TRBJ2-1, with TRBD1 as a possible D gene (5 bases). Germline CDR1 SNHLY, CDR2 FYNNEI. Trimming removed 6 bases from V and 0 bases from J, with 9 bases in between. This CDR3 contains 14 residues.

J is TRBJ1-2 and V is TRBV4-2; D is ambiguous. V gave up 2 bases and J gave up 4 bases, with 14 bases separating them. In germline, CDR1 is LGHNA, CDR2 YNFKEQ. The CDR3 has 15 residues. The CDR3 nucleotides read TGTGCCAGCAGCCAATCCCTAGCTACTCGCTATGGCTACACCTTC. Its translation: CASSQSLATRYGYTF.

The chain employs TRBV27 and TRBJ1-6, with 8 bases lining up with TRBD1. V shed 3 bases and J 9 bases; nucleotides not matched to a gene: 4. This CDR3 comprises 14 residues. Germline-derived CDR1 and CDR2 are MNHEY and SMNVEV (reference sequence). The CDR3 region is CASSLDRVGSPLHF. The CDR3 DNA is TGTGCCAGCAGTTTGGACAGGGTGGGTTCACCCCTCCACTTT.

This chain links TRBV9 with TRBJ1-2; D remains unclear. The germline V gene has CDR1 SGDLS and CDR2 YYNGEE. CDR3 length: 14 amino acids. V was trimmed by 0 bases and J by 8 bases, leaving 14 bases between them. This CDR3 reads CASSVVAAPAGYTF. In nucleotides, the CDR3 is TGTGCCAGCAGCGTAGTAGCAGCCCCGGCCGGCTACACCTTC.

A single count supports this clone. The rearrangement joins TRBV6-2 or TRBV6-3 to TRBJ1-1; a weak D match, TRBD1 (6 bases). The CDR3 sequence is 16 residues long. Looked up from germline, CDR1 is MNHEY and CDR2 is SVGEGT. V lost 2 bases and J 3 bases, leaving 16 bases between the germline ends. The CDR3 sequence is CASSYRTVASYTEAFF. CDR3 bases: TGTGCCAGCAGTTACCGGACAGTTGCGTCTTACACTGAAGCTTTCTTT.

This chain links TRBV18 with TRBJ1-1; TRBD1 is a possible D gene (6 bases). This CDR3 has 14 amino acids. The V gene lost 3 bases and the J gene lost 3 bases, with 11 bases spanning the gap. Germline lookup yields CDR1 KGHSH and CDR2 LQKENI. This CDR3 reads CASSPLDSHTEAFF. CDR3 nucleotides: TGTGCCAGCTCACCCTTGGACAGCCACACTGAAGCTTTCTTT.

CDR3 region: CASTRRGAGDTQYF. The CDR3 nucleotides read TGTGCCAGTACGAGACGGGGGGCCGGAGATACGCAGTATTTT. J is TRBJ2-3 and V is TRBV19; tentative D call: TRBD2 (7 bases). V lost 7 bases and J 5 bases, leaving 16 bases between the germline ends. The CDR3 length is 14 residues. Germline V gene sequence: CDR1 LNHDA, CDR2 SQIVND (reference sequence).

The rearrangement links TRBV11-2 to TRBJ2-7; 11 positions agree with TRBD1. The V gene's germline CDR1 is SGHAT and CDR2 FQNNGV. The J segment lost 0 bases and the V segment lost 5 bases, leaving 6 bases of the junction unmatched. The CDR3 covers 16 residues. This CDR3 is CASSPWTGGGSYEQYV. CDR3 DNA sequence: TGTGCCAGCAGCCCCTGGACAGGGGGCGGCTCCTACGAGCAGTACGTC.

V is TRBV28 and J is TRBJ2-2; D uncertain. Looked up from germline, CDR1 is MDHEN and CDR2 is SYDVKM. The germline V and J ends were trimmed by 3 bases and 4 bases, with 9 bases remaining between them. The CDR3 is 14 residues long. The CDR3, as DNA: TGTGCCAGCAGTTTGAGTAGAGCCACCGGGGAGCTGTTTTTT. The encoded protein is CASSLSRATGELFF.

The J gene is TRBJ1-1, the V gene TRBV28; 7 positions match TRBD1. Unmatched junction bases numbered 5, after V lost 6 bases and J lost 7 bases. This CDR3 has 12 residues. Looked up from germline, CDR1 is MDHEN and CDR2 is SYDVKM. In DNA form, the CDR3 reads TGTGCCAGCAGCCTACAGGGGAATGAAGCTTTCTTT. Amino acids: CASSLQGNEAFF. The whole variable domain, filled in from reference TRBV28 and TRBJ1-1, reads DVKVTQSSRYLVKRTGEKVFLECVQDMDHENMFWYRQDPGLGLRLIYFSYDVKMKEKGDIPEGYSVSREKKERFSLILESASTNQTSMYLCASSLQGNEAFFGQGTRLTVV.

The V gene is TRBV7-8, the J gene TRBJ1-4; D possibly corresponds to TRBD1 (5 bases). Per the germline V gene, CDR1 is SGHVS and CDR2 is FQNEAQ. Trimming stripped 5 bases from V and 5 bases from J, with 12 bases between. This CDR3 is built from 14 residues. CDR3 coding DNA: TGTGCCAGCAGCCTCGACTGGGGCAATGAAAAACTGTTTTTT. This encodes CASSLDWGNEKLFF.

The V call is TRBV27, the J call TRBJ2-1; 11 bases are shared with TRBD2. The CDR3 extends over 15 amino acids. The germline gives CDR1 MNHEY, CDR2 SMNVEV (reference sequence). Unmatched junction bases numbered 3, after V lost 5 bases and J lost 3 bases. CDR3 DNA sequence: TGTGCCAGCAGTCAACTAGCGGGGGTCTACAATGAGCAGTTCTTC. Translating gives CASSQLAGVYNEQFF.

The chain joins TRBV6-2 or TRBV6-3 to TRBJ2-5, with 9 positions matching TRBD1. There are 20 residues in the CDR3. The germline gives CDR1 MNHEY, CDR2 SVGEGT. With 2 bases clipped from V and 1 base from J, the junction kept 17 bases outside the gene matches. In DNA form, the CDR3 reads TGTGCCAGCAGTTACCCGCTCCAGGGGTCGCGGGACAGGGTCCAAGAGACCCAGTACTTC. Translating gives CASSYPLQGSRDRVQETQYF.

The chain links TRBV3-1 (or the pseudogene TRBV3-2) to TRBJ2-7; the D is unclear. Germline CDR1 and CDR2: LGHDT and YNNKEL (reference sequence). The CDR3 length is 14 residues. V lost 1 base to trimming and J lost 4 bases, with 11 bases between them. CDR3 residues: CASSQVRVSYEQYF. The CDR3 DNA reads TGTGCCAGCAGCCAAGTCCGGGTTTCGTACGAGCAGTACTTC.

The chain carries TRBV5-1 and TRBJ2-3; 10 positions agree with TRBD2. This CDR3 region has 15 residues. CDR1 SGHRS and CDR2 YFSETQ come from the germline V gene. V was clipped by 5 bases and J by 2 bases; unmatched bases: 5. For the CDR3, the DNA is TGCGCCAGCAGAAGCGGGGGGGCCCTCACAGATACGCAGTATTTT. Encoded protein: CASRSGGALTDTQYF.

The V gene is TRBV6-5, the J gene TRBJ2-1; 7 bases align to TRBD1. V was pared by 6 bases and J by 10 bases, with 15 bases of the junction left unmatched. The CDR3 has 15 amino acids. Germline V gives CDR1 MNHEY, CDR2 SVGAGI. Here the CDR3 DNA reads TGTGCCAGCAGACCTAGACAGGGAGCTTTTAAAGAGCAGTTCTTC. Translated: CASRPRQGAFKEQFF.

The sample holds a few counts of this clone. The chain recombines TRBV28 with TRBJ1-4, with 7 nucleotides matching TRBD1. V shed 1 base and J 10 bases; nucleotides not matched to a gene: 9. CDR1 is MDHEN and CDR2 is SYDVKM in the germline V gene. The CDR3 is 15 amino acids. CDR3 sequence reads: CASSLSGTEGRKLFF. The CDR3 DNA is TGTGCCAGCAGTTTATCCGGGACAGAGGGCAGAAAACTGTTTTTT.

The chain is built from TRBV28 and TRBJ1-5; unclear D gene. V was cut by 1 base and J by 1 base, with 8 bases left in between. CDR1 and CDR2 from the germline V gene are MDHEN and SYDVKM. This CDR3 has 15 residues. This CDR3 reads CASSLFPGSNQPQHF. The DNA of the CDR3 is TGTGCCAGCAGTTTATTCCCAGGCAGCAATCAGCCCCAGCATTTT. The complete variable domain, with remaining parts taken from reference TRBV28 and TRBJ1-5, reads DVKVTQSSRYLVKRTGEKVFLECVQDMDHENMFWYRQDPGLGLRLIYFSYDVKMKEKGDIPEGYSVSREKKERFSLILESASTNQTSMYLCASSLFPGSNQPQHFGDGTRLSIL.

This clone was seen only once. The chain combines TRBV12-3 or TRBV12-4 with TRBJ2-2; D might be TRBD2 (5 bases). CDR3 length equals 13 residues. Trimming pared 3 bases from V and 6 bases from J, leaving 8 bases between. CDR3: CASSFLGAGELFF. For the CDR3, the DNA is TGTGCCAGCAGTTTTCTCGGGGCCGGGGAGCTGTTTTTT.

The rearrangement links TRBV28 to TRBJ1-5, with D possibly TRBD1 on 5 matching bases. The V and J ends lost 0 bases and 0 bases respectively, with 15 bases between them. CDR1 and CDR2 from the germline V gene are MDHEN and SYDVKM. CDR3 length equals 18 residues. The CDR3 bases are TGTGCCAGCAGTTTATGGGCTCGGGGGGAAAATAGCAATCAGCCCCAGCATTTT. Its protein is CASSLWARGENSNQPQHF.

This chain connects TRBV11-2 to TRBJ1-5; D is uncertain. CDR1 and CDR2 from the germline V gene are SGHAT and FQNNGV. CDR3 length: 13 residues. With 2 bases removed from V and 0 bases from J, the gap between germline ends came to 2 bases. CDR3 sequence: CASSLRSNQPQHF. The CDR3, as DNA: TGTGCCAGCAGCTTACGTAGCAATCAGCCCCAGCATTTT.

V gene TRBV2 combines with J gene TRBJ2-2, with a tentative D call TRBD2 (5 bases). Per germline, CDR1 SNHLY and CDR2 FYNNEI. This CDR3 comprises 13 residues. V dropped 3 bases and J dropped 7 bases, with 9 bases sitting between them. CDR3 region: CASSDDAGGELFF. CDR3 DNA sequence: TGTGCCAGCAGTGACGATGCGGGCGGGGAGCTGTTTTTT.

The chain links TRBV5-1 to TRBJ1-2, with 10 bases fitting TRBD1. The CDR3 consists of 15 residues. The V and J ends lost 4 bases and 5 bases, in that order; junction bases with no gene match: 8. Germline CDR1 is SGHRS and CDR2 is YFSETQ. CDR3 nucleotides: TGCGCCAGCAGCACCCGAGGGACAGGGGAATATGGCTACACCTTC. Residues: CASSTRGTGEYGYTF.

The chain carries TRBV29-1 and TRBJ1-2; no reliable D call. Trimming stripped 3 bases from V and 3 bases from J, with 5 bases between. Per the germline V gene, CDR1 is SQVTM and CDR2 is ANQGSEA. The CDR3 consists of 11 residues. The CDR3 sequence: CSVEPDYGYTF. CDR3 coding DNA: TGCAGCGTTGAGCCAGACTATGGCTACACCTTC.